The source of this T cell receptor beta chain is a study of blood T cells in healthy people across ages. The CDR3 consists of 11 residues. Trimming pared 8 bases from V and 1 base from J, leaving 8 bases between. Germline V gene lookup returns CDR1 DFQATT and CDR2 SNEGSKA (reference sequence). Whole-study results and caveats: Higher diversity, along with more naive CD4+ cells, distinguished long-lived donors from aged donors.

Regarding this clonotype: Its antigen remains unknown.

A second about 7 to 11 cycle PCR used barcoded and J-beta primers. Every sample gave at least 2.5 million paired-end reads containing CDR3. TCRdb re-derived calls from the 5' RACE reads in MiXCR, one entry per CDR3 protein. The data contain about 1.1 million distinct CDR3 sequences, around two fifths of them singletons. Material for sequencing was blood. The source of this sequence is a man aged 18 to 30 in good health. The chain couples TRBV20-1 to TRBJ1-1; the D is unclear. The CDR3 loop is CSLGSNTEAFF. CDR3 nucleotides: TGCAGTCTCGGTTCGAACACTGAAGCTTTCTTT.